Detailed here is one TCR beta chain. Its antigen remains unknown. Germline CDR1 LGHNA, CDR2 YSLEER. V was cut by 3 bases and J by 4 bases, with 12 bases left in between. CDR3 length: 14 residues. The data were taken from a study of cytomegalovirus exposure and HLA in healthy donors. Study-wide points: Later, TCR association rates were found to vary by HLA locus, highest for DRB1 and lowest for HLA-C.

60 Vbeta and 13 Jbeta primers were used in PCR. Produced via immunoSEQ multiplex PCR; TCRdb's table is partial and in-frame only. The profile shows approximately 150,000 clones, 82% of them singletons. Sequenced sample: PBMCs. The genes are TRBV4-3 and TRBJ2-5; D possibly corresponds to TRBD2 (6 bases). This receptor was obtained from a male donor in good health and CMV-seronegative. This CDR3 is CASSHRRASETQYF. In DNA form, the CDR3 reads TGCGCCAGCAGCCATCGGAGGGCCTCAGAGACCCAGTACTTC.